Listed below are T cell receptor beta chains from one sample, sequenced in a study of CXCR3-negative and CXCR3-positive naive CD8 T cells. One entry per CDR3 protein, without DNA, is what TCRdb gives after re-calling the 5' RACE reads. This listing includes about 48,000 distinct CDR3 sequences. The source material was memory CD8+ T cells from blood. The receptor set was obtained from a human donor in good health. Some clones in this sample may be carry-over from other donors' samples. Both conserved end residues are part of each CDR3. Fields, in order: J gene, V gene, clone size, CDR3 protein. Clone size is shown for a subset of rows, as once, few, many or a class of expanded clone.

TRBJ2-1 | TRBV12-3/TRBV12-4 | NA | CASSFRGNGNEQFF
TRBJ2-7 | TRBV21-1 | NA | CASSKGLRDRVPHEQYF
TRBJ2-7 | TRBV20-1 | NA | CSARDRQLSSYEQYF
TRBJ1-4 | TRBV28 | NA | CASSFNREGSNEKLFF
TRBJ1-1 | TRBV6-1 | NA | CASSAVAGTEAFF
TRBJ2-7 | TRBV28 | NA | CASSLLAGTVYEQYF
TRBJ2-1 | TRBV4-2 | NA | CASSPLAITGINNEQFF
TRBJ2-1 | TRBV9 | NA | CASSKPRTSGAEENEQFF
TRBJ2-7 | TRBV5-1 | NA | CASSLPDRTLYEQYF
TRBJ1-4 | TRBV7-8 | NA | CASSPPDRDREKLFF
TRBJ1-1 | TRBV7-2 | NA | CASSLFSAEAFF
TRBJ1-4 | TRBV6-2/TRBV6-3 | NA | CASSKLRQDNEKLFF
TRBJ1-2 | TRBV5-4 | NA | CASSPETGEAYGYTF
TRBJ2-2 | TRBV27 | NA | CASSLAGNTGELFF
TRBJ2-2 | TRBV6-4 | NA | CASSDGETGELFF
TRBJ2-7 | TRBV20-1 | NA | CSARTAGEQYF
TRBJ2-1 | TRBV7-2 | NA | CASSSYAGTSGDNEQFF
TRBJ2-3 | TRBV28 | NA | CASSLTGGARDTQYF
TRBJ2-3 | TRBV11-2 | NA | CASSTFSGFPDTQYF
TRBJ1-1 | TRBV24-1 | NA | CATGHGAEAFF
TRBJ1-1 | TRBV29-1 | NA | CSVEDGLNTEAFF
TRBJ1-2 | TRBV6-5 | NA | CASCFDRDSGFDYTF
TRBJ2-7 | TRBV13 | NA | CASSINPGQGSYEQYF
TRBJ2-3 | TRBV14 | NA | CASSQDFRLAGRDTQYF
TRBJ2-1 | TRBV20-1 | medium-sized | CSARDPLGREYNEQFF
TRBJ2-3 | TRBV20-1 | NA | CSAQTGIADTQYF
TRBJ1-2 | TRBV12-1 | NA | CASSPDRGRNYGYTF
TRBJ2-5 | TRBV4-3 | NA | CASSQEQGEGTQYF
TRBJ2-5 | TRBV6-6 | NA | CASSPTEQETQYF
TRBJ1-1 | TRBV12-3/TRBV12-4 | NA | CASSLSLRDTEAFF
TRBJ1-5 | TRBV6-5 | NA | CASSPALNQPQHF
TRBJ2-7 | TRBV28 | NA | CASSFNYRAYEQYF
TRBJ2-3 | TRBV11-2 | NA | CASSFAGPYTDTQYF
TRBJ2-2 | TRBV29-1 | NA | CSVTTVNTGELFF
TRBJ2-6 | TRBV4-3 | NA | CASSHEGASSGANVLTF
TRBJ2-1 | TRBV29-1 | NA | CSVEGVAGDNNEQFF
TRBJ1-2 | TRBV12-3/TRBV12-4 | NA | CASSFYPGGEDGYTF
TRBJ2-3 | TRBV6-2/TRBV6-3 | NA | CASSAPRGRERTDTQYF
TRBJ2-3 | TRBV4-1 | NA | CASSQAARGGTDTQYF
TRBJ2-7 | TRBV10-1 | NA | CASSESGEQYF
TRBJ2-1 | TRBV29-1 | NA | CSVEDTLEGHENEQFF